A single sample is the source of the 11 T cell receptor delta chains below, sequenced in a study of γδ T cells in repeated Plasmodium falciparum infection. TCRdb processed the multiplex PCR reads again with the CATT caller. Seen here are approximately 93,000 delta-chain clones, 0.85% to 1% observed once, and the top ten hold nearly 10%. Gammadelta T cells were flow-sorted from PBMC into Vgamma9/Vdelta2+ and Vdelta2-negative populations for bulk analysis. The sequenced sample was gamma-delta T cells from blood. The receptor set was obtained from a pool of human donors (malaria-infected and uninfected, not separated).

There are a few counts of this clone. TCRdb attributes to this sequence the protein of a much larger clone, which differs from the DNA translation at residue 6; a read error is likely, and the protein displayed is translated from the DNA. J is TRDJ1 and V is TRDV1, with unresolved D. Matching the DNA to germline supplied the J gene, which TCRdb does not give. CDR3 size: 15 residues. Germline loops: CDR1 TSWWSYY, CDR2 QGS. The V end was cut by 4 bases, the J end by 3 bases, with 15 bases between. CDR3: CALGGGPDPADKLIF. The CDR3 nucleotides are TGTGCTCTTGGGGGGGGCCCCGATCCTGCCGATAAACTCATCTTT.

This clone was counted a few times. TCRdb assigns this DNA the protein of a much larger clone, which departs from its translation at residue 8; this likely reflects a read error, and the protein shown comes from translating the DNA. The chain combines TRDV2 with TRDJ1, with D perhaps TRDD3 (6 bases). The CDR3 contains 18 residues. Per the germline V gene, CDR1 is GEAIGNYY and CDR2 is EKD. V was pared by 1 base and J by 3 bases, with 23 bases between. CDR3 sequence reads: CACDTISRGEKGSDKLIF. CDR3 nucleotide sequence: TGTGCCTGTGACACGATTTCAAGGGGGGAAAAAGGATCCGATAAACTCATCTTT.

Details on this clone: This DNA's translation and the protein TCRdb lists, from a much larger clone, do not match at residue 8, likely due to a read error; the protein shown is translated from the DNA. The chain joins TRDV2 to TRDJ1; no clear D gene. The CDR3 covers 15 residues. Looked up from germline, CDR1 is GEAIGNYY and CDR2 is EKD. The V and J ends lost 1 base and 4 bases respectively, with 15 bases between them. CDR3 sequence (DNA): TGTGCCTGTGACACGATATCCCCTGTGGGCGATAAACTCATCTTT. Protein product: CACDTISPVGDKLIF.

In regard to this clone: For this DNA, TCRdb reports the protein of a much larger clone, which diverges at residue 9, most likely from a read error; the protein presented here is translated directly from the DNA. V usage is TRDV1 and J usage is TRDJ1, with D perhaps TRDD3 (6 bases). TCRdb does not report a J gene; here it was assigned by matching the DNA to germline references. CDR1 and CDR2 (germline): TSWWSYY, QGS. The ends were cut back, 4 bases at V and 0 bases at J, with 15 bases in the middle. This CDR3 has 16 amino acids. CDR3 loop: CALGAMGGGYTDKLIF. Written as DNA, the CDR3 is TGTGCTCTTGGGGCCATGGGGGGGGGGTACACCGATAAACTCATCTTT.

In regard to this clone: With a far larger clone one base away, a read error is the likely cause. Other DNA sequences from this sample encode an identical CDR3 as well. The chain links TRDV2 to TRDJ1; 8 bases map to TRDD3. The J gene, missing from TCRdb, was assigned here through DNA to germline matching. Germline trimming cut 0 bases from V and 0 bases from J; bases unmatched to any gene: 11. The CDR3 covers 18 residues. Germline CDR1 GEAIGNYY, CDR2 EKD. The CDR3 bases are TGTGCCTGTGACACCTTGGGACTGGGGGTTGAAGACACCGATAAACTCATCTTT. Its translation is CACDTLGLGVEDTDKLIF.

By share, this clone ranks as medium-sized. In the same sample, other DNA sequences code for this CDR3. The gene calls are TRDV3 and TRDJ1, with 11 nucleotides matching TRDD3. V was clipped by 0 bases and J by 4 bases; unmatched bases: 4. The V gene's germline CDR1 is TVYSNPD and CDR2 GDNSRS (reference sequence). The CDR3 extends over 14 amino acids. The CDR3 reads CAFSITGGYDKLIF. CDR3 bases: TGTGCCTTTAGCATTACTGGGGGATACGATAAACTCATCTTT.

Turning to this clone: The mismatch at residue 5 between this DNA's translation and the TCRdb protein of a much larger clone likely reflects a read error; the protein shown is translated from the DNA. The chain joins TRDV2 to TRDJ1, with 13 bases fitting TRDD3. Because TCRdb records no J gene, it was assigned here through a match of the DNA to germline. From germline, CDR1 is GEAIGNYY and CDR2 EKD. CDR3 length: 18 residues. V shed 3 bases, J shed 0 bases, and the junction held 9 bases outside the gene matches. The DNA of the CDR3 is TGTGCCTGTGACGCCTTACTGGGGGATACGCGAGACACCGATAAACTCATCTTT. As protein: CACDALLGDTRDTDKLIF.

The table lists this clone with a few counts. The translation of this DNA and the TCRdb protein of a much larger clone differ at residue 20, probably owing to a read error; the protein shown here is translated from the DNA. The J gene has no call, while the V gene is TRDV1; TRDD3, as called in the table, went unchecked against the DNA. CDR3 length: 21 residues. CDR1 TSWWSYY and CDR2 QGS come from the germline V gene. The CDR3 bases are TGTGCTCTTGGGCCTCAGGGAGTTTCCTCCGGGGGATACGCTTACACCGATAAACTCACCTTT. Translated, it gives CALGPQGVSSGGYAYTDKLTF.

For this clone: The amino acid sequence in TCRdb belongs to a much larger clone and departs from this DNA's translation at residue 5, likely a sequencing read error; the sequence shown is translated from the DNA. CDR3 in amino acids: CACDNLGGDPPALTAQLFF. Written as DNA, the CDR3 is TGTGCCTGTGACAACCTGGGGGGGGACCCACCAGCTTTGACAGCACAACTCTTCTTT. V gene TRDV2 combines with J gene TRDJ2; 7 bases are a match to TRDD3. The J gene, left out of TCRdb, was set here by checking the DNA against germline. Germline V CDR1 and CDR2: GEAIGNYY, EKD. V lost 2 bases and J lost 0; bases outside the gene matches: 14. The CDR3 sequence is 19 residues long.

In this sample, this clone turned up a few times. A far larger clone is only one base removed, so a read error is likely. Other DNA sequences within the sample encode an identical CDR3. CDR3 in DNA: TGTGCTTGTGACACCGGGGGACTACTGGGGGATACTGGCTGGGACACCCGACAGATGTTTTTC. Translated: CACDTGGLLGDTGWDTRQMFF. This chain links TRDV2 with TRDJ3, with 12 bases aligning to TRDD3. In the absence of a J gene in TCRdb, the DNA was matched to germline to assign it here. This CDR3 contains 21 residues. CDR1 is GEAIGNYY and CDR2 is EKD in the germline V gene.

Points on this clone: TCRdb records a much larger clone's protein for this DNA, with a difference at residue 4 that likely arises from a read error; the protein given is the translation of the DNA. The chain combines TRDV2 with TRDJ1, with 13 bases identical to TRDD3. TCRdb carries no J gene annotation; the J gene was assigned here by matching the DNA with germline. The germline gives CDR1 GEAIGNYY, CDR2 EKD. This CDR3 has 18 amino acids. V lost 5 bases and J lost 2; bases outside the gene matches: 13. CDR3 region: CACGPYWGIRTGTDKLIF. DNA for the CDR3: TGTGCCTGTGGCCCCTACTGGGGGATACGGACTGGAACCGATAAACTCATCTTT.